These 17 T cell receptor beta chains share one sample of origin, sequenced in a study of cytomegalovirus exposure and HLA in healthy donors. Profiling relied on immunoSEQ multiplex PCR, and the TCRdb table lists in-frame clones only, not all of them. Altogether around 250,000 clones are present, about 90% being singletons, with the ten largest covering roughly 0.4%. Sequencing was done on a sample of PBMCs. The receptors shown here come from a woman aged 18-29 years in good health and CMV-seronegative.

The chain uses TRBV6-5 and TRBJ2-4; D perhaps matches TRBD1 (6 bases). V lost 2 bases and J 0 bases, leaving 11 bases between the germline ends. This CDR3 spans 16 amino acids. Looked up from germline, CDR1 is MNHEY and CDR2 is SVGAGI. The CDR3 sequence is CASSYDRKVAKNIQYF. Written as DNA, the CDR3 is TGTGCCAGCAGTTACGACAGGAAAGTAGCCAAAAACATTCAGTACTTC.

The chain combines TRBV11-3 with TRBJ2-7; D gene ambiguous. V was pared by 0 bases and J by 1 base, with 7 bases between. From germline, CDR1 is SGHNT and CDR2 YENEEA. The CDR3 has 14 residues. DNA for the CDR3: TGTGCCAGCAGCTTAGATAGTCGGTCCTACGAGCAGTACTTC. Its translation is CASSLDSRSYEQYF.

To note about this clone: At the DNA level, this CDR3 is encoded by other sequences in the same sample as well. This rearrangement joins TRBV7-9 to TRBJ1-6; D is uncertain. Germline lookup yields CDR1 SEHNR and CDR2 FQNEAQ (reference sequence). This CDR3 spans 13 amino acids. Trimming pared 4 bases from V and 7 bases from J, leaving 8 bases between. CDR3 DNA sequence: TGTGCCAGCAGCTCGACGGGAAATTCACCCCTCCACTTT. Translated, it gives CASSSTGNSPLHF.

The rearrangement joins TRBV29-1 to TRBJ2-7; 8 bases are a match to TRBD1. This CDR3 spans 12 amino acids. Germline V gene lookup returns CDR1 SQVTM and CDR2 ANQGSEA. J lost 2 bases, V lost 7 bases, and 4 bases had no gene match. The CDR3 DNA sequence: TGCAGCGGGCGGACAGGGACCTACGAGCAGTACTTC. Its protein is CSGRTGTYEQYF.

V gene TRBV13 combines with J gene TRBJ2-1; D may be TRBD2 (7 bases). This CDR3 is built from 16 residues. Germline CDR1 PRHDT, CDR2 FYEKMQ (reference sequence). The V end lost 4 bases, the J end lost 5 bases, and 18 bases lay between the germline ends. The CDR3 nucleotides read TGTGCCAGCAGCTCTTGGAACGGGGGGACAAACAATGAGCAGTTCTTC. Its protein product is CASSSWNGGTNNEQFF.

The chain is built from TRBV15 and TRBJ2-7; a possible D gene is TRBD1 (6 bases). Germline CDR1 LNHNV, CDR2 YYDKDF (reference sequence). The CDR3 has 16 amino acids. V lost 2 bases and J lost 0, with 14 bases in between. The CDR3 spells CATSRPGTLSSYEQYF. CDR3 coding DNA: TGTGCCACCAGCAGACCCGGGACACTAAGCTCCTACGAGCAGTACTTC. The variable domain in full, completed from reference TRBV15 and TRBJ2-7, reads DAMVIQNPRYQVTQFGKPVTLSCSQTLNHNVMYWYQQKSSQAPKLLFHYYDKDFNNEADTPDNFQSRRPNTSFCFLDIRSPGLGDTAMYLCATSRPGTLSSYEQYFGPGTRLTVT.

CDR3 nucleotides: TGTGCCATCAGTGACCCCGGGACAGGGGGGAACAATGAGCAGTTCTTC. Its translation is CAISDPGTGGNNEQFF. This chain links TRBV10-3 with TRBJ2-1; 11 bases fit TRBD1. Per germline, CDR1 ENHRY and CDR2 SYGVKD. Trimming at V came to 3 bases and at J to 5 bases, leaving 6 bases not matched to a gene. CDR3 length equals 16 residues.

The J gene is TRBJ2-7, the V gene TRBV28; tentatively, D is TRBD2 (6 bases). CDR1 and CDR2 (germline): MDHEN, SYDVKM. The ends were cut back, 3 bases at V and 7 bases at J, with 19 bases in the middle. The CDR3 is made up of 15 amino acids. CDR3 sequence (DNA): TGTGCCAGCAGTTTTCACCAGGAGCGGGTGCATGAGCAGTACTTC. Translation: CASSFHQERVHEQYF.

This chain joins TRBV4-1 and TRBJ2-3; 14 positions agree with TRBD2. The germline gives CDR1 MGHRA, CDR2 YSYEKL. The CDR3 is 16 amino acids. The V and J ends lost 5 bases and 4 bases, in that order; junction bases with no gene match: 5. The CDR3 loop is CASSKTTSGGADTQYF. CDR3 DNA: TGCGCCAGCAGCAAGACGACTAGCGGGGGGGCAGATACGCAGTATTTT.

V and J are TRBV2 and TRBJ2-3; 8 bases align to TRBD2. CDR1 SNHLY and CDR2 FYNNEI come from the germline V gene. V shed 4 bases, J shed 4 bases, and the junction held 7 bases outside the gene matches. The CDR3 is 15 residues long. The CDR3 DNA reads as TGTGCCAGCAGTGGAAGCGGGGGAGCACCAGATACGCAGTATTTT. Protein sequence: CASSGSGGAPDTQYF.

The gene calls are TRBV5-1 and TRBJ2-1, with D maybe TRBD2 (5 bases). The CDR3 has 16 residues. Trimming pared 0 bases from V and 0 bases from J, leaving 10 bases between. Looked up from germline, CDR1 is SGHRS and CDR2 is YFSETQ. The CDR3: CASSLVVGSSYNEQFF. CDR3 nucleotides: TGCGCCAGCAGCTTGGTTGTGGGGAGCTCCTACAATGAGCAGTTCTTC.

V and J are TRBV9 and TRBJ2-5, with a weak D call TRBD1 (5 bases). Germline V lookup: CDR1 SGDLS, CDR2 YYNGEE. This CDR3 region has 14 residues. V was trimmed by 0 bases and J by 3 bases, leaving 9 bases between them. CDR3 loop: CASSVAGLEETQYF. Here the CDR3 DNA reads TGTGCCAGCAGCGTAGCAGGGCTAGAAGAGACCCAGTACTTC.

The chain links TRBV2 to TRBJ1-5, with D possibly TRBD1 on 6 matching bases. Germline CDR1 SNHLY, CDR2 FYNNEI. With 6 bases removed from V and 3 bases from J, the gap between germline ends came to 12 bases. The CDR3 spans 14 residues. CDR3: CASSRDRFNQPQHF. DNA of the CDR3: TGTGCCAGCAGCAGAGACAGGTTCAATCAGCCCCAGCATTTT.

This chain joins TRBV7-9 and TRBJ2-7, with D perhaps matching TRBD2 (6 bases). From germline, CDR1 is SEHNR and CDR2 FQNEAQ (reference sequence). V lost 3 bases and J lost 5, with 14 bases in between. This CDR3 is 14 amino acids long. The CDR3 DNA is TGTGCCAGCAGCTTGAGTTATCCGGGGGACGAGCAGTACTTC. Translated, it gives CASSLSYPGDEQYF. Combining the CDR3 with reference TRBV7-9 and TRBJ2-7 gives the whole variable domain DTGVSQNPRHKITKRGQNVTFRCDPISEHNRLYWYRQTLGQGPEFLTYFQNEAQLEKSRLLSDRFSAERPKGSFSTLEIQRTEQGDSAMYLCASSLSYPGDEQYFGPGTRLTVT.

V gene TRBV5-1 combines with J gene TRBJ1-2; TRBD1 matches 7 bases. The germline V gene has CDR1 SGHRS and CDR2 YFSETQ. The junction had 12 bases not matched to a gene; V was cut back by 4 bases and J by 9 bases. The CDR3 has 14 residues. CDR3 in DNA: TGCGCCAGCAGCAAGCTCGACAGGGTTGCTAGCTACACCTTC. Its protein is CASSKLDRVASYTF. Variable domain in full (rest from reference TRBV5-1 and TRBJ1-2): KAGVTQTPRYLIKTRGQQVTLSCSPISGHRSVSWYQQTPGQGLQFLFEYFSETQRNKGNFPGRFSGRQFSNSRSEMNVSTLELGDSALYLCASSKLDRVASYTFGSGTRLTVV.

The J gene is TRBJ2-2, the V gene TRBV5-1, with D perhaps TRBD2 (5 bases). CDR1 is SGHRS and CDR2 is YFSETQ in the germline V gene. V was trimmed by 3 bases and J by 7 bases, leaving 16 bases between them. The CDR3 contains 15 residues. This CDR3 is CASSSPSGVDGELFF. In DNA, the CDR3 is TGCGCCAGCAGCTCCCCCTCCGGGGTTGACGGGGAGCTGTTTTTT.

V and J are TRBV27 and TRBJ2-7; maybe TRBD1 (7 bases). The CDR3 has 15 residues. Trimming left V 5 bases short and J 2 bases short, with 16 bases between. From germline, CDR1 is MNHEY and CDR2 SMNVEV (reference sequence). The CDR3 DNA reads TGTGCCAGCAGTGCAACCAGGGGGGCCACCTACGAGCAGTACTTC. It is translated as CASSATRGATYEQYF.